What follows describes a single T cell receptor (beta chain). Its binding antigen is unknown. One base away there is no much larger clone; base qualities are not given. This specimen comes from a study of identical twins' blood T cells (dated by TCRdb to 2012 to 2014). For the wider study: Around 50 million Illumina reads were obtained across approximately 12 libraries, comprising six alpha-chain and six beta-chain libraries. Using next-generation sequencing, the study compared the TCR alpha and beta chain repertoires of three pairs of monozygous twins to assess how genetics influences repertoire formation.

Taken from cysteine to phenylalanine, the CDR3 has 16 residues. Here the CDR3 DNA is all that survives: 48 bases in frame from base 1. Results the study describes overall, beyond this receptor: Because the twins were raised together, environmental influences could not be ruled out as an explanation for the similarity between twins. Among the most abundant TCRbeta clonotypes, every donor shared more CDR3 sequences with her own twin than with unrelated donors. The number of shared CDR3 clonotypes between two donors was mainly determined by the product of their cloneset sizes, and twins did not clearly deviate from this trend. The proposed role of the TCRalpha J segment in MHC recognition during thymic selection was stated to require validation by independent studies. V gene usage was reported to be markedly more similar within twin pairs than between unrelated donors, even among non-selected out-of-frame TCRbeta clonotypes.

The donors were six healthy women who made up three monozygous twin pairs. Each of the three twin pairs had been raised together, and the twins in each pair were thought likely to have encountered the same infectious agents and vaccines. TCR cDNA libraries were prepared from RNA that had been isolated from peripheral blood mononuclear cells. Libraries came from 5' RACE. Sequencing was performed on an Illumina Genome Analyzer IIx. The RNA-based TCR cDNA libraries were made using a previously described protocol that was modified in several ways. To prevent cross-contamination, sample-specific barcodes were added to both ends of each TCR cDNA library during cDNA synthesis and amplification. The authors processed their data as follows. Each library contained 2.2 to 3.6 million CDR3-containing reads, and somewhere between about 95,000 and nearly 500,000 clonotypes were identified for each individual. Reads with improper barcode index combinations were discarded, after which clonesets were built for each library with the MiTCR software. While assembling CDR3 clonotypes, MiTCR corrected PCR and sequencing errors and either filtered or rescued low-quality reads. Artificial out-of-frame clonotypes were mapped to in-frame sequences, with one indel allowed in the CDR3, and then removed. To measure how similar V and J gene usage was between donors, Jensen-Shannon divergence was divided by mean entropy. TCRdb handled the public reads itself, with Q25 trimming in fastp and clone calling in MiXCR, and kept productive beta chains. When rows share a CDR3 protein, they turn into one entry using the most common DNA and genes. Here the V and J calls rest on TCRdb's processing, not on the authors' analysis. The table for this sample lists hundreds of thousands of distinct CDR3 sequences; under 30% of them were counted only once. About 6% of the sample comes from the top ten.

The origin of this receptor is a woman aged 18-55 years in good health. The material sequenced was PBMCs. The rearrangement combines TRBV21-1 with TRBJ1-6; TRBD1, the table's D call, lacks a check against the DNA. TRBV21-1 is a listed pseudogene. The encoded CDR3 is CASTTPGQPYNSPLHF. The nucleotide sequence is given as TGTGCCAGCACTACTCCGGGACAGCCTTATAATTCACCCCTCCACTTT.